These T cell receptor beta chains were read from a single sample in a study of T cells in localized non-small cell lung cancer. Sequenced by immunoSEQ multiplex PCR; TCRdb stores in-frame clones only, minus some. The top ten hold more than 10% of the sample, which has tens of thousands of clones, about 90% seen once. The sequencing here drew on PBMCs, taken before any cancer treatment. The receptors come from a man between 40 and 75 years old with stage II squamous cell lung carcinoma. Both conserved end residues are part of each CDR3. D genes are given only for firm matches. Only part of the rows carry a size: once, few, many, or a class if the clone is expanded.

J,size,D,length,V,CDR3,DNA
TRBJ2-3,NA,TRBD2,15,TRBV19,CASSPPGGPLPRQYF,TGTGCCAGTAGTCCTCCGGGAGGTCCCTTACCGAGGCAGTATTTT
TRBJ2-1,NA,TRBD2,14,TRBV6-5,CAIVAGVPYNEQFF,TGTGCCATCGTAGCGGGGGTTCCCTACAATGAGCAGTTCTTC
TRBJ2-3,NA,NA,13,TRBV5-6,CASTRGSVDTQYF,TGTGCCAGCACCCGCGGGTCGGTGGATACGCAGTATTTT
TRBJ1-5,NA,NA,14,TRBV5-5,CASSGDVSNQPQHF,TGTGCCAGCAGCGGGGACGTTAGCAATCAGCCCCAGCATTTT
TRBJ1-1,NA,NA,13,TRBV7-9,CASSLTPRWEAFF,TGTGCCAGCAGCTTAACTCCCCGTTGGGAAGCTTTCTTT
TRBJ2-6,few,NA,15,TRBV7-9,CASSHDSSGANVLTF,TGTGCCAGCAGCCATGACAGCTCTGGGGCCAACGTCCTGACTTTC
TRBJ2-7,NA,NA,15,TRBV9,CASSVGLGDMREQYF,TGTGCCAGCAGCGTAGGTTTGGGGGATATGAGGGAGCAGTACTTC
TRBJ2-1,once,TRBD2,16,TRBV18,CASSPREISGGGEQFF,TGTGCCAGCTCACCAAGGGAGATTAGCGGGGGCGGTGAGCAGTTCTTC
TRBJ2-4,NA,NA,13,TRBV29-1,CSVEEPRGNIQYF,TGCAGCGTTGAAGAGCCCCGGGGGAACATTCAGTACTTC
TRBJ1-2,NA,TRBD1,15,TRBV28,CASSSGTASFYGYTF,TGTGCCAGCAGTTCCGGGACAGCCTCTTTCTATGGCTACACCTTC
TRBJ2-7,few,NA,15,TRBV27,CASSYSLQSSYEQYF,TGTGCCAGCAGTTACTCCTTACAGAGCTCCTACGAGCAGTACTTC
TRBJ2-2,NA,NA,16,TRBV13,CASSFSWGANTGELFF,TGTGCCAGCAGCTTCTCTTGGGGAGCGAACACCGGGGAGCTGTTTTTT
TRBJ2-2,NA,NA,14,TRBV7-9,CASSLGENTGELFF,TGTGCCAGCAGCTTAGGGGAGAACACCGGGGAGCTGTTTTTT
TRBJ2-1,NA,NA,16,TRBV5-4,CASSAQRGNNILGQFF,TGTGCCAGCAGCGCCCAACGGGGGAACAATATATTAGGGCAGTTCTTC
TRBJ2-3,NA,TRBD2,14,TRBV30,CAWTNAGGRGTQYF,TGTGCCTGGACTAACGCGGGGGGGCGGGGTACGCAGTATTTT
TRBJ1-5,few,NA,11,TRBV6-5,CASSRDGVQHF,TGTGCCAGCAGCCGCGACGGGGTCCAGCATTTT
TRBJ2-3,NA,NA,12,TRBV11-3,CASSFNTDTQYF,TGTGCCAGCAGCTTTAACACAGATACGCAGTATTTT